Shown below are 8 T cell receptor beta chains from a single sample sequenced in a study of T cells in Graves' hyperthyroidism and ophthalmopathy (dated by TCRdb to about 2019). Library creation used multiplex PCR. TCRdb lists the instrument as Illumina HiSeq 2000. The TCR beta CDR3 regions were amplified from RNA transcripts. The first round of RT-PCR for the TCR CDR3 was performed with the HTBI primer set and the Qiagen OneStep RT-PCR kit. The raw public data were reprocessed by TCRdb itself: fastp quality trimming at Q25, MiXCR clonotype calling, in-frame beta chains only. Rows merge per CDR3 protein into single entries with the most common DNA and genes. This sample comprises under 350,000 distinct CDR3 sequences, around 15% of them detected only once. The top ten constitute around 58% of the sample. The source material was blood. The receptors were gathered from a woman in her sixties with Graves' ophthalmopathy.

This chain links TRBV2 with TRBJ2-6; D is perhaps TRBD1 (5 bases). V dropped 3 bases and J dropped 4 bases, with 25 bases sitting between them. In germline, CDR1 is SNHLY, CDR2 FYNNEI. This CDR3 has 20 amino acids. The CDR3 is CASSDSDTGKESLGANVLTF. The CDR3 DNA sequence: TGTGCCAGCAGTGACTCGGATACAGGCAAGGAATCCTTGGGGGCCAACGTCCTGACTTTC.

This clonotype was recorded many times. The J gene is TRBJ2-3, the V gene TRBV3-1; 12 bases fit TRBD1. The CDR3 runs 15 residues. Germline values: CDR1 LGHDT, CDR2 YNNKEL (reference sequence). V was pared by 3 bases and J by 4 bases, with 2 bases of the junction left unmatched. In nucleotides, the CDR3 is TGTGCCAGCAGCCAGGGACAGGGGGCTGCAGATACGCAGTATTTT. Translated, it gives CASSQGQGAADTQYF.

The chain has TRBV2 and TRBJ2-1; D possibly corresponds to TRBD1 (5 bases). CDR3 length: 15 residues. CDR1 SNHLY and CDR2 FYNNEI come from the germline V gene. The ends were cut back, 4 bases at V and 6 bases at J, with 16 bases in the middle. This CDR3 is CASSAQGRAANEQFF. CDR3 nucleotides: TGTGCCAGCAGTGCCCAGGGTAGGGCGGCCAATGAGCAGTTCTTC.

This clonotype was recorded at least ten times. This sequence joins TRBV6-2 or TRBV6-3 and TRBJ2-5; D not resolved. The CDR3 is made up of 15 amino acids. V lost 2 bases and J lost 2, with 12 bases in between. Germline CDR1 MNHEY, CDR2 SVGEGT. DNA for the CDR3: TGTGCCAGCAGTTACCACCCATCCAAGCAAGAGACCCAGTACTTC. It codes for CASSYHPSKQETQYF.

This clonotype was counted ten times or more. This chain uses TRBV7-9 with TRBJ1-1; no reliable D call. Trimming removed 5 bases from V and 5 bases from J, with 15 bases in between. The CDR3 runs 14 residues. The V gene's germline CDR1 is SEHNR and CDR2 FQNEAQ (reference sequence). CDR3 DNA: TGTGCCAGCAGCCCCCCCGCGAGGACTACTGAAGCTTTCTTT. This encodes CASSPPARTTEAFF.

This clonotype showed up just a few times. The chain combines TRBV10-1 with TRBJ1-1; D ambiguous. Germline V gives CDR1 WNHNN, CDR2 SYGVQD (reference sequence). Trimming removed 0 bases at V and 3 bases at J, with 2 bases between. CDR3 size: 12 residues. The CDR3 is CASSESHTEAFF. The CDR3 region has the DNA TGCGCCAGCAGTGAGTCCCACACTGAAGCTTTCTTT.

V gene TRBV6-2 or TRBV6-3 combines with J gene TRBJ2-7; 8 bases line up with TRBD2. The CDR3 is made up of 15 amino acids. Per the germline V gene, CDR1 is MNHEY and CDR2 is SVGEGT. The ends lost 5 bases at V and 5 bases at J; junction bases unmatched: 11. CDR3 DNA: TGTGCCAGCAGTCCCGCCTCGCTAGCGGGCAACGAGCAGTACTTC. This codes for CASSPASLAGNEQYF.

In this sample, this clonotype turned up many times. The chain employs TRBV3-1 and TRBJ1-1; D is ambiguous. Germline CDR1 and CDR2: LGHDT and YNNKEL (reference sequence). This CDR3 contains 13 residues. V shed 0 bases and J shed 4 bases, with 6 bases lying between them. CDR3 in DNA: TGTGCCAGCAGCCAAGATTTTGGCACTGAAGCTTTCTTT. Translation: CASSQDFGTEAFF.